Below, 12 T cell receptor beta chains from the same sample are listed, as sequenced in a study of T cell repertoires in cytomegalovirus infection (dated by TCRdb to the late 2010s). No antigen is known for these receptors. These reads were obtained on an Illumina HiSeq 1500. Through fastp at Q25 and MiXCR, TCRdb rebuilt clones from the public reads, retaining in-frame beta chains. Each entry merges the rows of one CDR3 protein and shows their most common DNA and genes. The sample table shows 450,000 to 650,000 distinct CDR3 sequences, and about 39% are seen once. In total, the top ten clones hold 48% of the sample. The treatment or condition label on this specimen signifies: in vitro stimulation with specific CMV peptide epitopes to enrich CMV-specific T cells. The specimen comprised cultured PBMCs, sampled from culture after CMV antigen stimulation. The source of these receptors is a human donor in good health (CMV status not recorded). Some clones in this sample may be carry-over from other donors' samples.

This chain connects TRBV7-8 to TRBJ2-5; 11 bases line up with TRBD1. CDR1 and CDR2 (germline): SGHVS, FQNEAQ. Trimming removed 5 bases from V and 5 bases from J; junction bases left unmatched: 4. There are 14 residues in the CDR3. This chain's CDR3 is CASSPGQGAETQYF. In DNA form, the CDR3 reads TGTGCCAGCAGCCCTGGACAGGGGGCGGAGACCCAGTACTTC. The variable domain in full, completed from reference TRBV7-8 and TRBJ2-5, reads GAGVSQSPRYKVAKRGQDVALRCDPISGHVSLFWYQQALGQGPEFLTYFQNEAQLDKSGLPSDRFFAERPEGSVSTLKIQRTQQEDSAVYLCASSPGQGAETQYFGPGTRLLVL.

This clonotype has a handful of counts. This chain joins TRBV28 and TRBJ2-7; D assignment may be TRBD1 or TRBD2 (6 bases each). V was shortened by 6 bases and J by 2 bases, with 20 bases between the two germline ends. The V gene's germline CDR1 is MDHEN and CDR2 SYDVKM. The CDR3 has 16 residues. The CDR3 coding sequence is TGTGCCAGCAGAGGGGGGCCGGGGCGGGGAGCCTACGAGCAGTACTTC. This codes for CASRGGPGRGAYEQYF.

The CDR3 DNA reads TGTGCCAGTAGCGGGTTACGGGACATTGAGCGCGAGCAGTACTTC. Translation gives CASSGLRDIEREQYF. The chain uses TRBV11-2 and TRBJ2-7, with D perhaps matching TRBD2 (7 bases). Per germline, CDR1 SGHAT and CDR2 FQNNGV. V lost 9 bases to trimming and J lost 6 bases, with 24 bases between them. The CDR3 runs 15 residues.

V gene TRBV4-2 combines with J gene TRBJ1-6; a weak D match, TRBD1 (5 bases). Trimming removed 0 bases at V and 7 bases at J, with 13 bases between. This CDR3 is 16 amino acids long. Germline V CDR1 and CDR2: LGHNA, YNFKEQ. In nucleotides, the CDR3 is TGTGCCAGCAGCCAAGATGGTACAGGCGGGAATTCACCCCTCCACTTT. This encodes CASSQDGTGGNSPLHF.

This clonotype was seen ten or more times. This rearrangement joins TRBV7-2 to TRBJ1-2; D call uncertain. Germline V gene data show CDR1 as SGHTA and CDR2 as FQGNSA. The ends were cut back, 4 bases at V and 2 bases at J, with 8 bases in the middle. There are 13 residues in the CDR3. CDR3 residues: CASSYDMNYGYTF. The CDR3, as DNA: TGTGCCAGCAGCTATGACATGAACTATGGCTACACCTTC.

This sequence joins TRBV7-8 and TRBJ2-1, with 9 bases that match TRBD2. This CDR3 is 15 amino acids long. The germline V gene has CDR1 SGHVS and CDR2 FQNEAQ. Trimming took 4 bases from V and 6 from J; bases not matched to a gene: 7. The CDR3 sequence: CASSYLAGDLNEQFF. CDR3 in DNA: TGTGCCAGCAGCTACTTAGCGGGGGACCTCAATGAGCAGTTCTTC.

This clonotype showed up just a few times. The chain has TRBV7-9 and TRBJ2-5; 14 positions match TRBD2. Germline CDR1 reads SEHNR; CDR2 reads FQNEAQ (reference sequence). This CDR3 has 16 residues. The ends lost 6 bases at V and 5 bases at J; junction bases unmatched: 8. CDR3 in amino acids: CASSGTSGGDEETQYF. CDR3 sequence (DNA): TGTGCCAGCAGTGGGACTAGCGGGGGAGATGAGGAGACCCAGTACTTC. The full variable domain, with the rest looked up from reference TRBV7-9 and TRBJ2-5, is DTGVSQNPRHKITKRGQNVTFRCDPISEHNRLYWYRQTLGQGPEFLTYFQNEAQLEKSRLLSDRFSAERPKGSFSTLEIQRTEQGDSAMYLCASSGTSGGDEETQYFGPGTRLLVL.

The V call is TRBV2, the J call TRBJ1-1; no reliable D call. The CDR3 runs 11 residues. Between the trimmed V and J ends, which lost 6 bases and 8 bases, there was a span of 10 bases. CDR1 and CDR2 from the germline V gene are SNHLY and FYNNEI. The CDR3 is CASRNLAEAFF. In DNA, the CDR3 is TGTGCCAGCAGGAACTTAGCCGAAGCTTTCTTT.

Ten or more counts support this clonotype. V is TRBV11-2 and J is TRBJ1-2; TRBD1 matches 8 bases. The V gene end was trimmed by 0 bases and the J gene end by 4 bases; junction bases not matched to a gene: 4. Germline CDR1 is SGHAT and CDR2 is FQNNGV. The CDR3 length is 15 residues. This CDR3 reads CASSLDRDRSYGYTF. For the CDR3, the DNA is TGTGCCAGCAGCTTAGACCGGGACAGGTCCTATGGCTACACCTTC.

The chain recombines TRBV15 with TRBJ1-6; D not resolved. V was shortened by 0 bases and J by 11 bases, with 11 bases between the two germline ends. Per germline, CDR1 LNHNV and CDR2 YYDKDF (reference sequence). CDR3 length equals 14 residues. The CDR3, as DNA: TGTGCCACCAGCAGAGATTTGAGCTTGGCACCCCTCCACTTT. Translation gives CATSRDLSLAPLHF.

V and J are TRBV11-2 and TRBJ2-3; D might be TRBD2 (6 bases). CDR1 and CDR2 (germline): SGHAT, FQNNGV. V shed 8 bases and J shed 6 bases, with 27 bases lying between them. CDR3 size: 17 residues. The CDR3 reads CASRHTGSGSLRDTQYF. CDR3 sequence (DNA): TGTGCCAGCCGCCATACCGGGAGTGGGTCCCTTCGGGATACGCAGTATTTT.

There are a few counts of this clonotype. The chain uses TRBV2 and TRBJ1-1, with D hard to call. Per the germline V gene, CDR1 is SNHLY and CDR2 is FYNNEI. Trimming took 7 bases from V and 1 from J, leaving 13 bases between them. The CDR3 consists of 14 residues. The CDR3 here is CASTIRAGNTEAFF. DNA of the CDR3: TGTGCCAGCACCATACGGGCGGGGAACACTGAAGCTTTCTTT. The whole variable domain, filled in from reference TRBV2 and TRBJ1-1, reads EPEVTQTPSHQVTQMGQEVILRCVPISNHLYFYWYRQILGQKVEFLVSFYNNEISEKSEIFDDQFSVERPDGSNFTLKIRSTKLEDSAMYFCASTIRAGNTEAFFGQGTRLTVV.